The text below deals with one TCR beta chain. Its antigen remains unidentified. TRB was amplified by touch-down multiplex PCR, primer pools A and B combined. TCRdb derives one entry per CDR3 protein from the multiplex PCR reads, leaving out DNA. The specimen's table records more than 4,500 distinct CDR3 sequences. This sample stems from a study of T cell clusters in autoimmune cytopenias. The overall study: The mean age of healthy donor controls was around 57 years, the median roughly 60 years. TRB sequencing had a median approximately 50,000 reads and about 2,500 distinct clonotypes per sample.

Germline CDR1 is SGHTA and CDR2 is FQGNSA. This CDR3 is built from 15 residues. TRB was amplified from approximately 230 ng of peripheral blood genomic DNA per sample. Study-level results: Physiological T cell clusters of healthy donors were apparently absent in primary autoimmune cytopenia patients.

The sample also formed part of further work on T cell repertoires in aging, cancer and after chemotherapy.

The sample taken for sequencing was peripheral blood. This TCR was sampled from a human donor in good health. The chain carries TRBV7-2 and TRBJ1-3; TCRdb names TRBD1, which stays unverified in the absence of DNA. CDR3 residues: CASSREGGTGNTIYF.